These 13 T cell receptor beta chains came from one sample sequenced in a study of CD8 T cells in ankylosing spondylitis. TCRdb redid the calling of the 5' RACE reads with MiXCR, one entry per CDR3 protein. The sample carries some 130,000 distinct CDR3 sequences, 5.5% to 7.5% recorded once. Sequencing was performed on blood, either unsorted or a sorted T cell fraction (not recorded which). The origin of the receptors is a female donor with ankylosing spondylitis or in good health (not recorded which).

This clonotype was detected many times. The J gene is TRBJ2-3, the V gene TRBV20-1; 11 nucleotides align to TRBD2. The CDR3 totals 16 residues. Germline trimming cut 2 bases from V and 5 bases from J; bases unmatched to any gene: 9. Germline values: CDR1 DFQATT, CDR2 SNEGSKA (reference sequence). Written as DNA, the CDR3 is TGCAGTGCTAGAAGCCTAGCGGGGGGCCCAGGAGATACGCAGTATTTT. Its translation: CSARSLAGGPGDTQYF.

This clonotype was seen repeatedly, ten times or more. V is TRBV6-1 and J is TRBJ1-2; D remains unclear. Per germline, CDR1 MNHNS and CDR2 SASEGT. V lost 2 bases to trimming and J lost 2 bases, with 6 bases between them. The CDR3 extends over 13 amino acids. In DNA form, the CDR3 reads TGTGCCAGCAGTGAAAGTCCAAACTATGGCTACACCTTC. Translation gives CASSESPNYGYTF.

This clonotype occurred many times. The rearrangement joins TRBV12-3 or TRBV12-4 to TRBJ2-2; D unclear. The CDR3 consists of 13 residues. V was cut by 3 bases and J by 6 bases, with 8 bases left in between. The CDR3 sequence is CASSFQPPGELFF. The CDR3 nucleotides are TGTGCCAGCAGTTTCCAGCCCCCCGGGGAGCTGTTTTTT.

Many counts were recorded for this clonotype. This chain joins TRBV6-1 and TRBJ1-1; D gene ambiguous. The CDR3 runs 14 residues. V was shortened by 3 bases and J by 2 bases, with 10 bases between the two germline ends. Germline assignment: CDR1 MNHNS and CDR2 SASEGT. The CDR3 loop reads CASSETYINTEAFF. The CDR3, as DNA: TGTGCCAGCAGTGAGACTTATATTAACACTGAAGCTTTCTTT.

CDR3 residues: CASSAGWTEAFF. The DNA of the CDR3 is TGTGCCAGCAGTGCAGGGTGGACTGAAGCTTTCTTT. This chain connects TRBV28 to TRBJ1-1; TRBD1 might be the D (5 bases). V was pared by 5 bases and J by 5 bases, with 9 bases between. The CDR3 loop spans 12 amino acids. Per germline, CDR1 MDHEN and CDR2 SYDVKM.

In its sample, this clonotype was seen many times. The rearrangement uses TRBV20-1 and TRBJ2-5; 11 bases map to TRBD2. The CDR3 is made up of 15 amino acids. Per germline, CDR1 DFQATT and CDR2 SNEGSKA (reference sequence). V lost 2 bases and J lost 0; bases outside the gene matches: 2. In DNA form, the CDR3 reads TGCAGTGCTAGACTAGCGGGGGGATACCAAGAGACCCAGTACTTC. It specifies CSARLAGGYQETQYF.

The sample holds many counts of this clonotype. The CDR3 nucleotides read TGTGCCAGCAGTTTAAGTTACTCCTACGAGCAGTACTTC. This gives the protein CASSLSYSYEQYF. The chain joins TRBV12-3 or TRBV12-4 to TRBJ2-7; D not resolved. The V and J ends lost 2 bases and 0 bases respectively, with 5 bases between them. This CDR3 has 13 amino acids.

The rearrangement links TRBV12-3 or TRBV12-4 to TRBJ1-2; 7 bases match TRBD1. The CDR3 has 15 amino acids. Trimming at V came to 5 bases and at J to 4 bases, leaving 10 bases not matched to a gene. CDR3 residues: CASSLIGGGGYGYTF. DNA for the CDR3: TGTGCCAGCAGTCTCATCGGAGGGGGCGGCTATGGCTACACCTTC.

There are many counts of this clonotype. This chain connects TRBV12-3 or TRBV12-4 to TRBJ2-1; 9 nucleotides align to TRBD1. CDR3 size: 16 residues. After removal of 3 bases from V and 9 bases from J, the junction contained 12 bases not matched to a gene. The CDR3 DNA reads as TGTGCCAGCAGTTTTGGAGGGGGACAGGGTGCTGGTGAGCAGTTCTTC. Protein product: CASSFGGGQGAGEQFF.

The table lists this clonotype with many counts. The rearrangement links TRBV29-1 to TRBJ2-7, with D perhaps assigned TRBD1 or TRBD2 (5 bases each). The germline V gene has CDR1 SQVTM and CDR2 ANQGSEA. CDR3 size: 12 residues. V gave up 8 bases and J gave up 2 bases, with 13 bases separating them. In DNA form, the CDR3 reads TGCAGCACCAGGGACGGAACCTACGAGCAGTACTTC. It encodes CSTRDGTYEQYF.

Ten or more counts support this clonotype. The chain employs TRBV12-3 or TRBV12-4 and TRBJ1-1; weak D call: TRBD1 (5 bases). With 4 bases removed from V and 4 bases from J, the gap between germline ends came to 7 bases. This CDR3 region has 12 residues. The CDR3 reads CASSSGVTEAFF. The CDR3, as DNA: TGTGCCAGCAGTTCGGGGGTCACTGAAGCTTTCTTT.

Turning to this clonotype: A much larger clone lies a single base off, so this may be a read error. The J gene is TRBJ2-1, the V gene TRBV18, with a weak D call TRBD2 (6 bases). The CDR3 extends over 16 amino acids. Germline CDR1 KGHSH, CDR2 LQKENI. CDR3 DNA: TGTGCCAGCTCACCGCTAGACGGGAGCTCCTACAGTGAGCAGTTCTTC. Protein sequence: CASSPLDGSSYSEQFF.

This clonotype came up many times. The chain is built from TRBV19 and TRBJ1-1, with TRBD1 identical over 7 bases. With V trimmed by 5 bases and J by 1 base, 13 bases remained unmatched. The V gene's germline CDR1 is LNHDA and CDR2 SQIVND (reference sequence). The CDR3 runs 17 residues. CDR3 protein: CASSFNRGPGGNTEAFF. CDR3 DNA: TGTGCCAGTAGTTTTAACAGGGGTCCAGGCGGGAACACTGAAGCTTTCTTT.